A selection of T cell receptor beta chains follows, all from one sample in a study of blood T cell repertoires in COVID-19. The protocol was immunoSEQ multiplex PCR, while the TCRdb copy is restricted to in-frame clones and leaves out a portion. This table has 160,000 or so clones, 88% appearing once. Sequenced: peripheral blood. The receptor set was obtained from a woman in her seventies with acute or convalescent COVID-19. The CDR3 runs from the conserved cysteine through the conserved F or W. D genes are given only for firm matches. Size is omitted from some rows. Given values are once, few, many or a class for expanded clones.

d_gene	v_gene	j_gene	abundance	CDR3aa	CDR3nt
TRBD1	TRBV5-1	TRBJ2-7	.	CASSLKGAYEQYF	TGCGCCAGCAGCTTAAAGGGGGCGTACGAGCAGTACTTC
TRBD1	TRBV11-3	TRBJ2-2	few	CASSSRGGPNTGELFF	TGTGCCAGCAGCTCACGAGGGGGCCCGAACACCGGGGAGCTGTTTTTT
.	TRBV7-2	TRBJ2-4	.	CASSPELAKNIQYF	TGTGCCAGCAGCCCCGAGCTAGCCAAAAACATTCAGTACTTC
.	TRBV2	TRBJ1-5	.	CASSVGLRGQPQHF	TGTGCCAGCAGTGTTGGGTTGCGGGGGCAGCCCCAGCATTTT
.	TRBV6-2/TRBV6-3	TRBJ2-7	.	CASSRSKSYEQYF	TGTGCCAGCAGTCGGTCGAAAAGCTACGAGCAGTACTTC
.	TRBV5-1	TRBJ1-2	few	CASSSEGNNGYTF	TGCGCCAGCAGCTCAGAGGGCAATAATGGCTACACCTTC
TRBD2	TRBV27	TRBJ2-1	.	CASSFLAGGRDEQFF	TGTGCCAGCAGTTTCCTAGCGGGGGGTAGGGATGAGCAGTTCTTC
.	TRBV13	TRBJ1-2	.	CASSPSLGAFNYGYTF	TGTGCCAGCAGCCCCTCCCTTGGAGCCTTTAACTATGGCTACACCTTC
.	TRBV7-2	TRBJ1-3	.	CASSLARRNSGNTIYF	TGTGCCAGCAGCTTAGCGAGGCGGAACTCTGGAAACACCATATATTTT
.	TRBV4-1	TRBJ1-1	.	CASSQAFRDSNTEAFF	TGCGCCAGCAGCCAAGCTTTCAGGGATTCGAACACTGAAGCTTTCTTT
TRBD1	TRBV19	TRBJ1-2	.	CASRSGQGIYGYTF	TGTGCCAGTAGATCCGGACAGGGGATATATGGCTACACCTTC
.	TRBV2	TRBJ2-1	.	CASSPQGIGGEQFF	TGTGCCAGCAGCCCCCAGGGGATAGGTGGTGAGCAGTTCTTC
.	TRBV6-1	TRBJ1-5	.	CASSERGNQPQHF	TGTGCCAGCAGTGAACGGGGAAATCAGCCCCAGCATTTT
TRBD1	TRBV7-8	TRBJ1-2	.	CASSLTGGKYGYTF	TGTGCCAGCAGCTTAACAGGGGGCAAATATGGCTACACCTTC
.	TRBV6-1	TRBJ2-1	.	CASSGPGYYSYNEQFF	TGTGCCAGCAGTGGCCCGGGGTATTATTCGTACAATGAGCAGTTCTTC
TRBD2	TRBV14	TRBJ2-3	.	CASSQDTAGVWGTDTQYF	TGTGCCAGCAGCCAAGATACAGCGGGGGTCTGGGGCACAGATACGCAGTATTTT
TRBD1	TRBV6-5	TRBJ2-2	.	CASRDRVYSGELFF	TGTGCCAGCAGGGACAGGGTATATTCCGGGGAGCTGTTTTTT
TRBD1	TRBV5-1	TRBJ1-4	.	CASSSQGAHEKLFF	TGCGCCAGCAGCTCCCAGGGGGCGCATGAAAAACTGTTTTTT
.	TRBV24-1	TRBJ2-3	once	CATSGAGWDTQYF	TGTGCCACCAGTGGGGCAGGGTGGGATACGCAGTATTTT
TRBD2	TRBV2	TRBJ2-2	.	CASSPERGNTGELFF	TGTGCCAGCAGCCCCGAGCGGGGGAACACCGGGGAGCTGTTTTTT
.	TRBV3-1/TRBV3-2	TRBJ1-2	.	CASRKGGSNYGYTF	TGTGCCAGCAGGAAAGGAGGGAGTAACTATGGCTACACCTTC
.	TRBV28	TRBJ2-1	.	CASSSLTGYNEQFF	TGTGCCAGCAGTTCACTGACAGGTTACAATGAGCAGTTCTTC
.	TRBV7-9	TRBJ2-5	once	CASSLLAQRYQETQYF	TGTGCCAGCAGCTTATTGGCTCAGCGGTACCAAGAGACCCAGTACTTC
TRBD1	TRBV11-1	TRBJ2-1	.	CASSLPGGAFNEQFF	TGTGCCAGCAGCTTACCAGGGGGCGCGTTCAATGAGCAGTTCTTC
TRBD2	TRBV29-1	TRBJ2-3	.	CSVGASGGAWDTQYF	TGCAGCGTTGGTGCCAGCGGGGGGGCCTGGGATACGCAGTATTTT
TRBD1	TRBV2	TRBJ1-6	.	CASSVEGQNSPLHF	TGTGCCAGCAGTGTGGAGGGACAGAATTCACCCCTCCACTTT
TRBD2	TRBV6-2/TRBV6-3	TRBJ2-7	.	CASSPRPGLAGYSYEQYF	TGTGCCAGCAGTCCAAGACCGGGACTAGCGGGGTACTCCTACGAGCAGTACTTC
TRBD1	TRBV19	TRBJ2-3	.	CASSRGTASSTDTQYF	TGTGCCAGTAGTAGAGGGACAGCCTCTAGCACAGATACGCAGTATTTT
.	TRBV12-3/TRBV12-4	TRBJ1-4	.	CASSRQVGEKLFF	TGTGCCAGCAGTAGACAGGTTGGGGAAAAACTGTTTTTT
.	TRBV24-1	TRBJ2-5	.	CATSDSQQGYQTQYF	TGTGCCACCAGTGATTCTCAGCAGGGTTATCAGACCCAGTACTTC
TRBD1	TRBV19	TRBJ2-2	.	CASIGQGRGGELFF	TGTGCCAGTATAGGACAGGGTCGAGGCGGGGAGCTGTTTTTT
.	TRBV19	TRBJ1-2	.	CASSTKLGYGYTF	TGTGCCAGTAGTACAAAGCTTGGCTATGGCTACACCTTC
TRBD2	TRBV6-5	TRBJ2-7	.	CASSYSGLAGGEQYF	TGTGCCAGCAGTTACTCGGGACTAGCGGGGGGCGAGCAGTACTTC
.	TRBV7-9	TRBJ2-1	.	CASSSIRQRNEQFF	TGTGCCAGCAGCTCTATTCGACAGCGCAATGAGCAGTTCTTC
TRBD1	TRBV3-1/TRBV3-2	TRBJ1-2	.	CASSQGTGAGVGYTF	TGTGCCAGCAGCCAAGGAACAGGGGCGGGTGTTGGCTACACCTTC
TRBD1	TRBV6-2/TRBV6-3	TRBJ2-5	once	CASSSRQGTYQETQYF	TGTGCCAGCAGTTCGCGACAGGGGACGTACCAAGAGACCCAGTACTTC
.	TRBV2	TRBJ1-2	.	CASSQAINSRGGYTF	TGTGCCAGCAGTCAAGCCATAAACAGCAGGGGTGGCTACACCTTC
TRBD2	TRBV28	TRBJ2-6	.	CASSLGGFSGANVLTF	TGTGCCAGCAGTTTGGGGGGGTTCTCTGGGGCCAACGTCCTGACTTTC
TRBD1	TRBV4-1	TRBJ2-1	.	CASSQEDRAVNNEQFF	TGCGCCAGCAGCCAAGAGGACAGGGCAGTGAACAATGAGCAGTTCTTC
.	TRBV1	TRBJ2-5	once	CTSRTIPRGETQYF	TGCACCAGCAGGACGATCCCTCGGGGGGAGACCCAGTACTTC
TRBD1	TRBV10-3	TRBJ1-1	.	CAIRKGAGGSEAFF	TGTGCCATCAGAAAGGGGGCAGGGGGCAGTGAAGCTTTCTTT
TRBD2	TRBV18	TRBJ2-3	.	CASSPPPGLAGVSTDTQYF	TGTGCCAGCTCACCCCCTCCGGGACTAGCGGGCGTTAGCACAGATACGCAGTATTTT
.	TRBV6-1	TRBJ2-3	.	CASSERSGLSTDTQYF	TGTGCCAGCAGTGAACGGTCGGGACTGAGCACAGATACGCAGTATTTT
.	TRBV4-1	TRBJ2-2	.	CASSQAGGGAGTGELFF	TGCGCCAGCAGCCAGGCTGGAGGGGGCGCAGGTACCGGGGAGCTGTTTTTT
TRBD1	TRBV18	TRBJ1-2	.	CASSLSGTGFTNYGYTF	TGTGCCAGCTCACTTTCCGGGACAGGGTTTACTAACTATGGCTACACCTTC
TRBD2	TRBV3-1/TRBV3-2	TRBJ2-1	.	CASSAGTSTFF	TGTGCCAGCAGCGCCGGGACTAGCACTTTCTTC
TRBD1	TRBV6-5	TRBJ1-4	.	CASSNRQGEKLFF	TGTGCCAGCAGTAACCGACAGGGTGAAAAACTGTTTTTT
.	TRBV6-1	TRBJ2-7	.	CASSEGGPGTYEQYF	TGTGCCAGCAGTGAAGGGGGTCCGGGAACCTACGAGCAGTACTTC
TRBD1	TRBV19	TRBJ1-2	.	CASSPGQGNGYTF	TGTGCCAGTAGTCCGGGACAGGGAAATGGCTACACCTTC
.	TRBV11-2	TRBJ2-1	.	CASRRTAFNEQFF	TGTGCCAGCCGCCGGACAGCTTTCAATGAGCAGTTCTTC
.	TRBV4-1	TRBJ1-6	.	CASSHSPSGDFNSPLHF	TGCGCCAGCAGCCACAGCCCCTCGGGGGACTTTAATTCACCCCTCCACTTT
TRBD1	TRBV11-2	TRBJ2-3	.	CATMIRTGVPDTQYF	TGTGCCACCATGATTCGGACAGGGGTACCAGATACGCAGTATTTT
.	TRBV19	TRBJ1-1	.	CASSLFDTGNTEAFF	TGTGCCAGTAGCCTTTTTGACACCGGGAACACTGAAGCTTTCTTT
TRBD2	TRBV11-2	TRBJ2-3	once	CASSLLAGGITDTQYF	TGTGCCAGCAGCCTCCTAGCGGGGGGGATCACAGATACGCAGTATTTT
.	TRBV7-2	TRBJ2-3	once	CASSLMGGSTDTQYF	TGTGCCAGCAGCTTAATGGGGGGAAGCACAGATACGCAGTATTTT
.	TRBV6-5	TRBJ1-5	.	CASSYEINQPQHF	TGTGCCAGCAGTTATGAGATCAATCAGCCCCAGCATTTT
.	TRBV5-1	TRBJ2-2	once	CASSVGAINTGELFF	TGCGCCAGCAGCGTAGGGGCGATAAACACCGGGGAGCTGTTTTTT
.	TRBV3-1/TRBV3-2	TRBJ1-3	.	CASSLSIGVDSGNTIYF	TGTGCCAGCAGCCTCTCTATCGGGGTTGACTCTGGAAACACCATATATTTT
.	TRBV5-1	TRBJ2-2	.	CASKMNTDTGELFF	TGCGCCAGCAAAATGAATACGGACACCGGGGAGCTGTTTTTT
.	TRBV7-3	TRBJ1-1	once	CASSLSGGYTEAFF	TGTGCCAGCAGCTTATCCGGGGGATACACTGAAGCTTTCTTT